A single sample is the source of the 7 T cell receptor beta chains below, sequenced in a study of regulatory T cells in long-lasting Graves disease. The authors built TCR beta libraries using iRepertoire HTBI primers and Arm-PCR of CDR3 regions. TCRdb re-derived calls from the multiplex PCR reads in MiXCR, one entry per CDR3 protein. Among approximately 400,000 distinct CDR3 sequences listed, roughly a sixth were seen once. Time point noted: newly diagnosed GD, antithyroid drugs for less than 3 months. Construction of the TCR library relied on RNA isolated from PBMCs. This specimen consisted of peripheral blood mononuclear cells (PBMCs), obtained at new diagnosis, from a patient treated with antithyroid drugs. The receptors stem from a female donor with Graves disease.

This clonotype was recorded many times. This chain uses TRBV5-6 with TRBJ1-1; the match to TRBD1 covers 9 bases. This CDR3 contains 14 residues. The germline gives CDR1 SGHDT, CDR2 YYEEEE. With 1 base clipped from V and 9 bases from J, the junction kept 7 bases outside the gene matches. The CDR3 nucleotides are TGTGCCAGCAGCTTGTGGACAGGGGCCCTTAAAGCTTTCTTT. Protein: CASSLWTGALKAFF.

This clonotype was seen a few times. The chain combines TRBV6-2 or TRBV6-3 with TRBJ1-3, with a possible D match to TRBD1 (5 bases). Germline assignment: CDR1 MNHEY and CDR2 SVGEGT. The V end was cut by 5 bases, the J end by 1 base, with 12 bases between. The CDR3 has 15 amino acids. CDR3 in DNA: TGTGCCAGCAGTGCAGGGTTATCATCTGGAAACACCATATATTTT. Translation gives CASSAGLSSGNTIYF.

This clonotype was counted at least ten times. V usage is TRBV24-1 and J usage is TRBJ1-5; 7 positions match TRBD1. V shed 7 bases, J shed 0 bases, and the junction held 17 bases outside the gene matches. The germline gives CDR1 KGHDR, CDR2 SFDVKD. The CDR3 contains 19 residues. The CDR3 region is CATRHPGGQEVDSNQPQHF. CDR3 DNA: TGTGCCACCAGACACCCCGGAGGACAGGAGGTCGATAGCAATCAGCCCCAGCATTTT.

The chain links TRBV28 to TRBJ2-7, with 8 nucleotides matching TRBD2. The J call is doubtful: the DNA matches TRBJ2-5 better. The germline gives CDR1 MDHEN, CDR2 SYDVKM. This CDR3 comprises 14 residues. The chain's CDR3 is CASSLSGTSQTQYF. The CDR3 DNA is TGTGCCAGCAGTTTAAGTGGGACTAGTCAGACCCAGTACTTC.

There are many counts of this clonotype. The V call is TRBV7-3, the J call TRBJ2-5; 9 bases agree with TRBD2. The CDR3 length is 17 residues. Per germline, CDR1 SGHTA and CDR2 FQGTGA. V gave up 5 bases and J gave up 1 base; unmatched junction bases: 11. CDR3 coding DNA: TGTGCCAGCAGCCCACCTTTCCTAGCGGGAACCCAAGAGACCCAGTACTTC. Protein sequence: CASSPPFLAGTQETQYF.

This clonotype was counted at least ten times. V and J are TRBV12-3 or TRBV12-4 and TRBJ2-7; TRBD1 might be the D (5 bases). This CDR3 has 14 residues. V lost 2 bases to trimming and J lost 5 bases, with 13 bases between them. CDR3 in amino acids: CASSLLGALDEQYF. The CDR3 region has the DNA TGTGCCAGCAGTTTACTAGGGGCTCTCGACGAGCAGTACTTC.

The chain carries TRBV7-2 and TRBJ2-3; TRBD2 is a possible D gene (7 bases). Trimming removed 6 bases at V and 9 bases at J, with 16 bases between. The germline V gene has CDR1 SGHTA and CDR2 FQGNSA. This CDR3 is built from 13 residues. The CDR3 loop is CASSDRGAWTQYF. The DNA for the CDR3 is TGTGCCAGCAGTGACCGGGGGGCGTGGACGCAGTATTTT.